This TCR beta chain came from a study of low-dose radiotherapy and immunotherapy resistance in tumors. Study-level background: Patients received cyclophosphamide 200 mg/m2 intravenously every two weeks, the day before radiation-immunotherapy. Aspirin was taken orally at 300 mg daily by patients, and this continued for four cycles from cycle 1 day 1.

Per germline, CDR1 SQVTM and CDR2 ANQGSEA. The CDR3 length is 14 residues. Trimming took 6 bases from V and 3 from J; bases not matched to a gene: 7. cDNA synthesis used a TRAV/TRBV-specific primer set for both chains. TCRs were put through 20 PCR cycles of amplification with Phusion. A constant-region primer and the V-primer adapter served as the primer pair. TCRdb itself ran the reads through MiXCR, one entry per CDR3 protein. Of more than 70,000 distinct CDR3 sequences listed, 20% to 25% were seen once; the top ten hold 9.5% to 15%. The time point here: after trial treatment. The treatment is: LDRT plus nivolumab, ipilimumab, low-dose cyclophosphamide and aspirin (RACIN trial). Donors received a regimen that comprised nivolumab, ipilimumab, aspirin, low-dose cyclophosphamide and low-dose radiotherapy. This clonotype has ten or more counts.

The source material was PBMCs, sampled after low-dose radiotherapy plus immunotherapy. This TCR came from a female donor with ovarian cancer. The chain employs TRBV29-1 and TRBJ2-4; 8 nucleotides line up with TRBD2. The CDR3 bases are TGCAGCGTCGATAGCGGGAAAGGCAAAAACATTCAGTACTTC. Protein: CSVDSGKGKNIQYF.